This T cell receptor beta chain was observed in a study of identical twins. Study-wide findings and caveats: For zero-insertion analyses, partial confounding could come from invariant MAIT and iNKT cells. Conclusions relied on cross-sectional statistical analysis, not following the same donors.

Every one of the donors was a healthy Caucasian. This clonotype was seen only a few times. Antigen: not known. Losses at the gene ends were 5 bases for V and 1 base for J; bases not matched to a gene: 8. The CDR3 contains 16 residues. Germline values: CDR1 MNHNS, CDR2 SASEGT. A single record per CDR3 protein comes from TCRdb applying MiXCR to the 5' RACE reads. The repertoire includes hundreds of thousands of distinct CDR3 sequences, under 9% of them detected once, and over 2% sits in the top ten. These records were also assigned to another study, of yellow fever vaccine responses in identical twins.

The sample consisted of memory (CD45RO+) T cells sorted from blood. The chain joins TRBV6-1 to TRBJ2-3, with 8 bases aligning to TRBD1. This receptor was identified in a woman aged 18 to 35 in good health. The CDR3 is CASSTLPGQGTDTQYF. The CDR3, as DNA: TGTGCCAGCAGTACCCTCCCGGGACAGGGCACAGATACGCAGTATTTT.